A single sample gave rise to the 10 T cell receptor beta chains below, sequenced in a study of shared clonotypes between healthy human individuals. Assay used: immunoSEQ multiplex PCR; TCRdb lists only in-frame clones, some missing. The repertoire holds 2 million to 2.5 million clones, with under 95% as singletons. The source material was naive CD4+ T cells from PBMCs. Stated subset: CD45RA+ positively selected. These receptors were taken from a man aged 18 to 29 in good health. Some clones in this sample may be carry-over from other donors' samples.

The rearrangement links TRBV5-1 to TRBJ2-1; D is unclear. Per germline, CDR1 SGHRS and CDR2 YFSETQ. The V end lost 5 bases, the J end lost 4 bases, and 7 bases lay between the germline ends. The CDR3 runs to 12 residues. CDR3 in amino acids: CASRLKYNEQFF. The CDR3 nucleotides are TGCGCCAGCAGGCTAAAGTACAATGAGCAGTTCTTC.

The V call is TRBV6-1, the J call TRBJ2-2; no reliable D call. Germline values: CDR1 MNHNS, CDR2 SASEGT. V was trimmed by 4 bases and J by 3 bases, leaving 9 bases between them. CDR3 length: 14 amino acids. CDR3 in DNA: TGTGCCAGCAGTGTATTCATAGACACCGGGGAGCTGTTTTTT. As protein: CASSVFIDTGELFF.

The chain employs TRBV9 and TRBJ2-1, with 13 bases lining up with TRBD2. The CDR3 length is 15 residues. J lost 8 bases, V lost 5 bases, and 7 bases had no gene match. Germline CDR1 and CDR2: SGDLS and YYNGEE. The CDR3 DNA follows: TGTGCCAGCAGGAACCCGGGACTAGCGGGACATGAGCAGTTCTTC. This sequence encodes CASRNPGLAGHEQFF.

The chain is built from TRBV7-9 and TRBJ2-3; unclear D gene. CDR3 size: 12 residues. From germline, CDR1 is SEHNR and CDR2 FQNEAQ (reference sequence). Trimming left V 5 bases short and J 4 bases short, with 7 bases between. The CDR3 region has the DNA TGTGCCAGCAGCCCGGTAGCAGATACGCAGTATTTT. It translates to CASSPVADTQYF.

With regard to this clone: This sample includes further DNA sequences coding for the same CDR3. V usage is TRBV5-1 and J usage is TRBJ1-2; 11 positions agree with TRBD1. The CDR3 extends over 15 amino acids. Germline-derived CDR1 and CDR2 are SGHRS and YFSETQ. With V trimmed by 4 bases and J by 5 bases, 7 bases remained unmatched. CDR3 in DNA: TGCGCCAGCAGCCTGGTAGGGACAGGGGGTTATGGCTACACCTTC. This encodes CASSLVGTGGYGYTF.

The V and J genes are TRBV2 and TRBJ2-7; 9 nucleotides align to TRBD1. The J segment lost 6 bases and the V segment lost 7 bases, leaving 4 bases of the junction unmatched. Germline assignment: CDR1 SNHLY and CDR2 FYNNEI. The CDR3 has 12 residues. CDR3 sequence reads: CASTADRGEQYF. CDR3 bases: TGTGCCAGCACCGCGGACAGGGGCGAGCAGTACTTC.

This rearrangement joins TRBV19 to TRBJ1-5; D is unresolved. V dropped 6 bases and J dropped 6 bases, with 15 bases sitting between them. Germline V gene lookup returns CDR1 LNHDA and CDR2 SQIVND (reference sequence). CDR3 length equals 14 residues. The CDR3 sequence is CASSETRVSQPQHF. As DNA, the CDR3 is TGTGCCAGTAGCGAGACAAGGGTAAGTCAGCCCCAGCATTTT.

The CDR3 DNA reads TGTGCCTCTTACCCCAGAACCACGAACACTGAAGCTTTCTTT. This encodes CASYPRTTNTEAFF. The J gene is TRBJ1-1, the V gene TRBV30; D not resolved. Trimming took off 7 bases at V and 1 base at J, with 16 bases between the two ends. The CDR3 length is 14 residues. The germline V gene encodes CDR1 GTSNPN and CDR2 SVGIG (reference sequence).

J is TRBJ2-2 and V is TRBV7-3, with D perhaps matching TRBD1 (7 bases). The ends were cut back, 4 bases at V and 0 bases at J, with 15 bases in the middle. This CDR3 has 17 amino acids. Germline loops: CDR1 SGHTA, CDR2 FQGTGA. The CDR3 DNA follows: TGTGCCAGCAGCTCACACGTCAGGGGGGCGAACACCGGGGAGCTGTTTTTT. Its protein is CASSSHVRGANTGELFF.

This chain connects TRBV2 to TRBJ2-7, with TRBD1 matching over 9 bases. There are 16 residues in the CDR3. The V segment lost 10 bases and the J segment 0 bases; nucleotides outside the gene matches: 13. Germline V CDR1 and CDR2: SNHLY, FYNNEI. This CDR3 is CAKGTGTSKGSYEQYF. The CDR3 coding sequence is TGTGCCAAGGGGACAGGGACGTCAAAGGGCTCCTACGAGCAGTACTTC.